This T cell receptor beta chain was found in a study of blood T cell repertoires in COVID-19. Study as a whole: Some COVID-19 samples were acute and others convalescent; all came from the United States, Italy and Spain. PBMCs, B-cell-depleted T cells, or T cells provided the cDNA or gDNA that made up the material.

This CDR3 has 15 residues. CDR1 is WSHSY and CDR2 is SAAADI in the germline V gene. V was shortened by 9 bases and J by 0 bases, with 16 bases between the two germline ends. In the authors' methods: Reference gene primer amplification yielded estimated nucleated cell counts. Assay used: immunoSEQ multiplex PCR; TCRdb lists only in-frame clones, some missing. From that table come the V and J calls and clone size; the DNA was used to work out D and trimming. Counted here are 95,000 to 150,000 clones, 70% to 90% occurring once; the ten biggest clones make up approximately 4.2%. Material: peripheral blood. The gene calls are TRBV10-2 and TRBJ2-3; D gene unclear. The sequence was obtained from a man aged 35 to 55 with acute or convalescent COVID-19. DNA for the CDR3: TGCGCCAGTACCCCCCATAGCTCTAGCACAGATACGCAGTATTTT. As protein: CASTPHSSSTDTQYF.